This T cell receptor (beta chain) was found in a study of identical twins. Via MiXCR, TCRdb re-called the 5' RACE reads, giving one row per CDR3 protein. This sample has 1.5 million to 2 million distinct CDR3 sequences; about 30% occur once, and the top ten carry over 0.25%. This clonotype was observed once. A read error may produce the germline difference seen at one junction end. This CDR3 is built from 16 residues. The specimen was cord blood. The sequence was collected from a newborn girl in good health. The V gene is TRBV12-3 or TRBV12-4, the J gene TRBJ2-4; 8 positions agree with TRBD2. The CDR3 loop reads CACSLIERETLREQYF. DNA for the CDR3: TGTGCCTGCAGTTTAATAGAGCGGGAGACCTTAAGGGAGCAGTACTTC.